Listed below are T cell receptor beta chains from one sample, sequenced in a study of radiation and T cells in renal cell carcinoma. Measured with immunoSEQ multiplex PCR; TCRdb has only the in-frame clones, and not every one. The top ten clones hold approximately 7.3% of a sample with around 100,000 clones, 84% of them seen once. The sample here was blood, taken from a patient whose treatment included radiotherapy and nephrectomy. Receptors originate from a man aged 55 to 69 with renal cell carcinoma. CDR3s include the opening cysteine and the closing phenylalanine or tryptophan. Each record gives: D gene, J gene, V gene, clone size, CDR3 protein, CDR3 DNA. D genes are given only for firm matches. Clone size is shown for a subset of rows, as once, few, many or a class of expanded clone.

.,TRBJ2-3,TRBV28,.,CASSLRTDTQYF,TGTGCCAGCAGCCTTCGCACAGATACGCAGTATTTT
.,TRBJ2-2,TRBV7-9,.,CASSLVLANTGELFF,TGTGCCAGCAGCTTAGTTTTGGCGAACACCGGGGAGCTGTTTTTT
.,TRBJ1-1,TRBV6-4,.,CASSKTESTEAFF,TGTGCCAGCAGCAAGACAGAAAGCACTGAAGCTTTCTTT
.,TRBJ2-7,TRBV5-1,.,CASSLGRDPAYEQYF,TGCGCCAGCAGCTTGGGGAGGGACCCCGCCTACGAGCAGTACTTC
.,TRBJ1-2,TRBV9,.,CASSVGPGGNYGYTF,TGTGCCAGCAGCGTAGGCCCCGGGGGCAACTATGGCTACACCTTC
.,TRBJ2-7,TRBV7-9,few,CASSLIVAGDEQYF,TGTGCCAGCAGCTTGATCGTAGCAGGGGACGAGCAGTACTTC
.,TRBJ2-7,TRBV29-1,.,CSVDSLPGRTYEQYF,TGCAGCGTTGACTCCCTTCCGGGCAGAACCTACGAGCAGTACTTC
.,TRBJ1-1,TRBV6-6,.,CASSYSTGGPNTEAFF,TGTGCCAGCAGTTACTCGACGGGGGGCCCGAACACTGAAGCTTTCTTT
TRBD1,TRBJ2-3,TRBV19,.,CASRTTGGSDTQYF,TGTGCCAGTAGGACGACAGGGGGTTCAGATACGCAGTATTTT
TRBD2,TRBJ2-7,TRBV28,.,CASSQLAGAYEQYF,TGTGCCAGCAGCCAACTAGCGGGAGCCTACGAGCAGTACTTC
.,TRBJ2-3,TRBV5-4,.,CASSSRTSSTDTQYF,TGTGCCAGCAGTTCTCGGACGTCTAGCACAGATACGCAGTATTTT
.,TRBJ2-3,TRBV5-1,once,CASSLDGSRSTDTQYF,TGCGCCAGCAGCTTGGATGGGAGCCGGTCCACAGATACGCAGTATTTT
.,TRBJ2-1,TRBV18,.,CASSPPATNEQFF,TGTGCCAGCTCACCACCGGCCACGAATGAGCAGTTCTTC
.,TRBJ1-2,TRBV2,once,CASGNGGSVGGYTF,TGTGCCAGCGGGAATGGGGGATCGGTAGGAGGCTACACCTTC
.,TRBJ1-1,TRBV7-2,few,CASSPHGVGRNTEAFF,TGTGCCAGCAGCCCCCACGGGGTAGGTAGGAACACTGAAGCTTTCTTT
.,TRBJ1-2,TRBV29-1,.,CSVEARGLGNYGYTF,TGCAGCGTTGAAGCGAGGGGGTTAGGGAACTATGGCTACACCTTC
TRBD1,TRBJ1-4,TRBV4-1,once,CASGYGSGGFNEKLFF,TGCGCCAGCGGTTATGGGTCAGGGGGGTTCAATGAAAAACTGTTTTTT
TRBD2,TRBJ2-5,TRBV29-1,.,CSALLAGDPGETQYF,TGCAGCGCCCTACTAGCGGGGGATCCTGGGGAGACCCAGTACTTC
.,TRBJ1-5,TRBV9,once,CASSVAGGAVSNQPQHF,TGTGCCAGCAGCGTAGCGGGGGGCGCCGTCAGTAATCAGCCCCAGCATTTT
.,TRBJ2-1,TRBV21-1,.,CASSLGDRDRYNEQFF,TGTGCCAGCAGCCTGGGGGACAGGGACCGCTACAATGAGCAGTTCTTC
TRBD1,TRBJ1-2,TRBV27,.,CASKRQGPNYGYTF,TGTGCCAGTAAACGACAGGGTCCTAACTATGGCTACACCTTC
TRBD1,TRBJ1-4,TRBV6-1,.,CASIQTGGSNEKLFF,TGTGCCAGCATTCAAACAGGGGGGAGTAATGAAAAACTGTTTTTT
TRBD2,TRBJ2-2,TRBV9,.,CASSALAGENTGELFF,TGTGCCAGCAGCGCGCTAGCGGGGGAGAACACCGGGGAGCTGTTTTTT
.,TRBJ2-7,TRBV2,.,CASTPGIGDEQYF,TGTGCCAGCACCCCAGGGATTGGCGACGAGCAGTACTTC
TRBD2,TRBJ2-1,TRBV28,.,CASSLSLAGTEQFF,TGTGCCAGCAGTTTGTCCCTAGCGGGAACTGAGCAGTTCTTC
.,TRBJ2-3,TRBV14,.,CASSLRFRTQYF,TGTGCCAGCAGCTTACGATTCCGTACGCAGTATTTT
.,TRBJ2-3,TRBV19,.,CASSLPAGANLNTDTQYF,TGTGCCAGTAGTTTACCAGCGGGTGCCAACCTAAACACAGATACGCAGTATTTT
.,TRBJ1-3,TRBV27,.,CASSPRTASGNTIYF,TGTGCCAGCAGTCCTCGGACAGCCTCTGGAAACACCATATATTTT
.,TRBJ2-5,TRBV5-1,.,CASSLANRVQETQYF,TGCGCCAGCAGCTTGGCCAACAGGGTCCAAGAGACCCAGTACTTC
TRBD1,TRBJ2-7,TRBV7-8,.,CASSRQGREQYF,TGTGCCAGCAGCCGACAGGGGCGGGAGCAGTACTTC
TRBD2,TRBJ2-3,TRBV27,.,CASTNLAGGVVNTDTQYF,TGTGCCAGCACTAATCTAGCGGGAGGCGTGGTCAACACAGATACGCAGTATTTT
.,TRBJ2-5,TRBV6-6,.,CASSYRGGGQETQYF,TGTGCCAGCAGTTACCGGGGAGGGGGCCAAGAGACCCAGTACTTC
.,TRBJ1-2,TRBV5-1,.,CASSLERQKANYGYTF,TGCGCCAGCAGCTTGGAGCGACAGAAAGCTAACTATGGCTACACCTTC
.,TRBJ2-7,TRBV6-5,.,CASRSGWLGEQYF,TGTGCCAGCAGATCAGGGTGGTTGGGCGAGCAGTACTTC
TRBD1,TRBJ2-7,TRBV19,.,CASSIQGANEQYF,TGTGCCAGTAGTATACAGGGGGCGAATGAGCAGTACTTC
.,TRBJ2-2,TRBV10-1,.,CASSESFGNTGELFF,TGCGCCAGCAGTGAGTCGTTCGGGAACACCGGGGAGCTGTTTTTT
.,TRBJ1-2,TRBV27,.,CASSLGGLLGYGYTF,TGTGCCAGCAGTTTAGGGGGACTACTTGGCTATGGCTACACCTTC
.,TRBJ1-2,TRBV15,many,CATSGPTSMLAYTF,TGTGCCACCAGCGGACCGACAAGCATGTTGGCCTACACCTTC